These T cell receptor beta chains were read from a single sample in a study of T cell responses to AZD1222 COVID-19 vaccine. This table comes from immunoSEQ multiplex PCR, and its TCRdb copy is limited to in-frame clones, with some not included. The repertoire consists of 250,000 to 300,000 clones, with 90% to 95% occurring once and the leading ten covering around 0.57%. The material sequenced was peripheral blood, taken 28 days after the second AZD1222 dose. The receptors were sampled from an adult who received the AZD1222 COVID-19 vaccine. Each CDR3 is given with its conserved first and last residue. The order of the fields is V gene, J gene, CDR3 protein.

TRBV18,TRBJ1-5,CASSPTGANQPQHF
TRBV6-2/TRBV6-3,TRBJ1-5,CASSHRPLQGADFYQPQHF
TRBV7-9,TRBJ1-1,CASSPRTVTEAFF
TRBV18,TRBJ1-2,CASSPVLFYGYTF
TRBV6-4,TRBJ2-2,CASSDSRVAGPGELFF
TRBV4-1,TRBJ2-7,CASSQVESRGHEQYF
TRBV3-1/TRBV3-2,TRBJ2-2,CASSHSGELFF
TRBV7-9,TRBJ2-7,CASSPPGSLSYEQYF
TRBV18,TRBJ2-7,CASSPGAGQGGYEQYF
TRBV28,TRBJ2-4,CASSLLLGGLNIQYF
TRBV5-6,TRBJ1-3,CASSPGLGAQGNTIYF
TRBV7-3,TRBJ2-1,CASSLTSYNEQFF
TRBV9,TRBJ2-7,CASSVGEYRAYEQYF
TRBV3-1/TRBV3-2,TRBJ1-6,CASSQEGSPLHF
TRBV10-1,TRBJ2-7,CASTSLVGEQYF
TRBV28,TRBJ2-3,CASSLGLQGGDTQYF
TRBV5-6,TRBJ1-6,CASSPGQFNSPLHF
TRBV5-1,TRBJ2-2,CASSYQAGGQNTGELFF
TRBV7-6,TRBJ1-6,CASSLARTGSTNSPLHF
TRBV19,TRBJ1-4,CASSPTIANEKLFF
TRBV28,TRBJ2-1,CASSLWAGSSYNEQFF
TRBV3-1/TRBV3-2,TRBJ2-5,CASTATSGWETQYF
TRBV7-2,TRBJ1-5,CASSLGQQGLGQPQHF
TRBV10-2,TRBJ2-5,CASTATIQETQYF
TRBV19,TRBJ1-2,CASSIDRGVRYGYTF
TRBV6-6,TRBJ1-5,CASSKGGQPQHF
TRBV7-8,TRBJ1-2,CASSFEVQGSGYTF
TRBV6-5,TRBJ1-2,CAGSDLGYGYTF
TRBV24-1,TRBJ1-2,CATKVERGYGYTF
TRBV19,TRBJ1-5,CASSIDRAGNQPQHF
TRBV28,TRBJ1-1,CASSLRDEAFF
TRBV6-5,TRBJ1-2,CASSSTGNYGYTF
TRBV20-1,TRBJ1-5,CSASSTGNQPQHF
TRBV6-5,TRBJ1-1,CASTTGMGTEAFF
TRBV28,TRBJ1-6,CASRKDYNSPLHF
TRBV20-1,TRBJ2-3,CSASLALVDTQYF
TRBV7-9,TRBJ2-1,CASKPKQSNSTYNEQFF
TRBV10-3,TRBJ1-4,CAISEPIRGQGPLTNEKLFF
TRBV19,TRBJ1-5,CASSIGPDRVNQPQHF
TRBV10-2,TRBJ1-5,CASSGGQTNQPQHF
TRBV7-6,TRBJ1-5,CASSLNRAFGQPQHF
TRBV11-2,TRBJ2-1,CASSGMGPLAGIAYNEQFF
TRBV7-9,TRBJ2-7,CASSLGGHEQYF
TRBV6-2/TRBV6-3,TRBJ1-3,CASSLPGTTGGNTIYF
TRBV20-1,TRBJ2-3,CSASSSGMGDTQYF
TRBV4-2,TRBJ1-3,CASSPRTGGDSGNTIYF
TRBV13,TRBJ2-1,CAVRFGGSSYNEQFF